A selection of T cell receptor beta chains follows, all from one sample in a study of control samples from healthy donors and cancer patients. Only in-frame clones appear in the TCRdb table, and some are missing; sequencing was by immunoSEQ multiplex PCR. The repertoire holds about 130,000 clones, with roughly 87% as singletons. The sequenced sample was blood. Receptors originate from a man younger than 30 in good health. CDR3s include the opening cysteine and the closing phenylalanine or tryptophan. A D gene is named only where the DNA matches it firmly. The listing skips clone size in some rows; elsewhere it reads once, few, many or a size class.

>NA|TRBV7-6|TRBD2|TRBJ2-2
TGTGCCAGCACCAGGACTAGCGGGAACACCGGGGAGCTGTTTTTT
CASTRTSGNTGELFF
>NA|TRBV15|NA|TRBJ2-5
TGTGCCACCAGCAGAGGAGGGCAGACCCAGTACTTC
CATSRGGQTQYF
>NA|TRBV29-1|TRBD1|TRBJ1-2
TGCAGCGTTAGGACAGGGGATGGCTACACCTTC
CSVRTGDGYTF
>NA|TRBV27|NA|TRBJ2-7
TGTGCCAGCAGTTTAGGGCCGGGACGCCATGAGTACTTC
CASSLGPGRHEYF
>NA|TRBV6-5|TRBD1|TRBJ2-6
TGTGCCAGCGGACAGGGTTCCTCTGGGGCCAACGTCCTGACTTTC
CASGQGSSGANVLTF
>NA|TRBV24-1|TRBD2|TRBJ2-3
TGTGCCACCAGTGAGAGCGGGAAGTTCACAGATACGCAGTATTTT
CATSESGKFTDTQYF
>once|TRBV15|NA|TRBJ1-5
TGTGCCACCAGCAGAGATCCGAAGGAGCAGCCCCAGCATTTT
CATSRDPKEQPQHF
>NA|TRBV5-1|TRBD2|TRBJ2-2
TGCGCCAGCAAGGGGATAGCGGGAGTCGCCGGGGAGCTGTTTTTT
CASKGIAGVAGELFF
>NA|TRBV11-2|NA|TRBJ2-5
TGTGCCAGCAGCTTTACCCCCGGGGAGACCCAGTACTTC
CASSFTPGETQYF
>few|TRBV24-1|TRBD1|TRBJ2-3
TGTGCCACCAGTGGCTCCGGGACAGGGGAAGATACGCAGTATTTT
CATSGSGTGEDTQYF
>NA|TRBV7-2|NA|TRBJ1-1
TGTGCCAGCAGCTTAACTGAAGGGGGTAGAGGCACTGAAGCTTTCTTT
CASSLTEGGRGTEAFF
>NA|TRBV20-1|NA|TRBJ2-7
TGCAGTGCTAGTGGCTCAATAGCCACGGGAGAGCAGTACTTC
CSASGSIATGEQYF
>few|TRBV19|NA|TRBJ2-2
TGTGCCAGTATGAGGGGCCGAAGGACCGGGGAGCTGTTTTTT
CASMRGRRTGELFF
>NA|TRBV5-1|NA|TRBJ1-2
TGCGCCAGCAGAATAGACAGTAACTATGGCTACACCTTC
CASRIDSNYGYTF
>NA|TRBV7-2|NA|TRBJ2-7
TGTGCCAGCAGCTTAGAGCGAGGGGCCCACTCCTACGAGCAGTACTTC
CASSLERGAHSYEQYF
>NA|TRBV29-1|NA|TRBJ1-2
TGCAGCGATCTTGGGTCGGATTATGGCTACACCTTC
CSDLGSDYGYTF
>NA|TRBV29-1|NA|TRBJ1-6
TGCAGCGTTGCGGTGAATCGGAATTCACCCCTCCACTTT
CSVAVNRNSPLHF
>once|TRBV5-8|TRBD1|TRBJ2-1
TGTGCCAGCAGCTTAGACAGGGACAGGGGGAATGAGCAGTTCTTC
CASSLDRDRGNEQFF
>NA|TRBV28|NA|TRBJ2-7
TGTGCCAGCAGTTCTTTGACAGAGGGCACCTACGAGCAGTACTTC
CASSSLTEGTYEQYF
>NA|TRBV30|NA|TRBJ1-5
TGTGCCTGGGGCCCAGACAATCAGCCCCAGCATTTT
CAWGPDNQPQHF
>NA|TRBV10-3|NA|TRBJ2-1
TGTGCCATCAGTGACAGTTGGGAGCAGTTCTTC
CAISDSWEQFF
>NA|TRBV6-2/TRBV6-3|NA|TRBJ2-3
TGTGCCAGCAGTTACGGCAGGGATGGGAGCACAGATACGCAGTATTTT
CASSYGRDGSTDTQYF
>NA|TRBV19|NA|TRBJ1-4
TGTGCCAGTAGTATAGGGGCGTTTGGGAATGAAAAACTGTTTTTT
CASSIGAFGNEKLFF
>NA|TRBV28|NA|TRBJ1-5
TGTGCCCTCGCCGAGGGGAGCCATAGCAATCAGCCCCAGCATTTT
CALAEGSHSNQPQHF
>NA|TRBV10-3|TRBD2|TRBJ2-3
TGTGCCATCGCTGATAGCGGGAGAGGAGCAGATACGCAGTATTTT
CAIADSGRGADTQYF
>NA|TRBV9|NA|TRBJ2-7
TGTGCCAGCAGCGCACCTCGGGGGAGAGAGCAGTACTTC
CASSAPRGREQYF
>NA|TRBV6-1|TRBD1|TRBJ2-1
TGTGCCAGCAGTGAACCGGGACAGGGCCATGAGCAGTTCTTC
CASSEPGQGHEQFF
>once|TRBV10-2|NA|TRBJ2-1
TGCGCCAGCAGCGGTAACCTAGTTGGGTCCTACAATGAGCAGTTCTTC
CASSGNLVGSYNEQFF
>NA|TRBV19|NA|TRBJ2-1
TGTGCCATTCCCACTGACTACAATGAGCAGTTCTTC
CAIPTDYNEQFF
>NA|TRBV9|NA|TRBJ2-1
TGTGCCAGCAGCGCTGGGGGTAGCTCCTACAATGAGCAGTTCTTC
CASSAGGSSYNEQFF
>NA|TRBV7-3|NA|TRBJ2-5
TGTGCCAGCAGCTTAACAAACGGCAGAGGGGAGACCCAGTACTTC
CASSLTNGRGETQYF
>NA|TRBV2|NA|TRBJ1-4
TGTGCCAGCACCGTAGGTGCGTCTAATGAAAAACTGTTTTTT
CASTVGASNEKLFF
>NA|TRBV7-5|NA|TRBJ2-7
TGTGCCAGAAGCCACAAGACCTACAGGGGGTCCTACGAGCAGTACTTC
CARSHKTYRGSYEQYF
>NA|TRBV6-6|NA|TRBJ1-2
TGTGCCAGCTGCGGTCCGGGGGGCCTCTATGGCTACACCTTC
CASCGPGGLYGYTF
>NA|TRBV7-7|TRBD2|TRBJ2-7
TGTGCTAGCAGCCCCGGGACTATCTACGAGCAGTACTTC
CASSPGTIYEQYF
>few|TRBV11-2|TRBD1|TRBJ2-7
TGTGCCAGCAGCTACCGAGGGGGCCGTAGCTTCTACGAGCAGTACTTC
CASSYRGGRSFYEQYF
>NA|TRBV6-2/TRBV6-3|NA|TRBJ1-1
TGTGCCAGCAGTTACTCGGAATCGGGGGGCACTGAAGCTTTCTTT
CASSYSESGGTEAFF
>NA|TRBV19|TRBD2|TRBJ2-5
TGTGCCAGTAGGGGACTAAACCAAGAGACCCAGTACTTC
CASRGLNQETQYF
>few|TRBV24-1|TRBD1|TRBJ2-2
TGTGCCACTTCACAGGGGGTTGACACCGGGGAGCTGTTTTTT
CATSQGVDTGELFF
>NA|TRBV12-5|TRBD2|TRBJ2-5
TGTGCTAGTGGACCACCGGGACTAGGAATAGAGACCCAGTACTTC
CASGPPGLGIETQYF
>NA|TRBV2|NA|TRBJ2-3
TGTGCCAGCGGAAGGGGGGAGTCATCGTTGGATACGCAGTATTTT
CASGRGESSLDTQYF
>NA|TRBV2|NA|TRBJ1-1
TGTGCCAGCAGTGCGACGGCCATGAACACTGAAGCTTTCTTT
CASSATAMNTEAFF
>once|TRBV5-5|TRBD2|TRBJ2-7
TGTGCCAGCAGCTTGATCGGGACTAGCGTGTACGAGCAGTACTTC
CASSLIGTSVYEQYF
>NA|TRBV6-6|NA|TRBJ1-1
TGTGCCAGCAGTACAGGGAACACTGAAGCTTTCTTT
CASSTGNTEAFF
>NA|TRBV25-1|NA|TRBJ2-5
TGTGCCAGCAGCGGGGATATGGCGGGAGAGACCCAGTACTTC
CASSGDMAGETQYF
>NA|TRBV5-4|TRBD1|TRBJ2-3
TGTGCCATTAACCGACAGGGACGTAGGTCAGATACGCAGTATTTT
CAINRQGRRSDTQYF
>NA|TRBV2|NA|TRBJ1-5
TGTGCCAGCGGGGGAAGAGGACAGCCCCAGCATTTT
CASGGRGQPQHF
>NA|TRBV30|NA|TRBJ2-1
TGTGCCTGGAGTCCCGCGCCTAATGAGCAGTTCTTC
CAWSPAPNEQFF